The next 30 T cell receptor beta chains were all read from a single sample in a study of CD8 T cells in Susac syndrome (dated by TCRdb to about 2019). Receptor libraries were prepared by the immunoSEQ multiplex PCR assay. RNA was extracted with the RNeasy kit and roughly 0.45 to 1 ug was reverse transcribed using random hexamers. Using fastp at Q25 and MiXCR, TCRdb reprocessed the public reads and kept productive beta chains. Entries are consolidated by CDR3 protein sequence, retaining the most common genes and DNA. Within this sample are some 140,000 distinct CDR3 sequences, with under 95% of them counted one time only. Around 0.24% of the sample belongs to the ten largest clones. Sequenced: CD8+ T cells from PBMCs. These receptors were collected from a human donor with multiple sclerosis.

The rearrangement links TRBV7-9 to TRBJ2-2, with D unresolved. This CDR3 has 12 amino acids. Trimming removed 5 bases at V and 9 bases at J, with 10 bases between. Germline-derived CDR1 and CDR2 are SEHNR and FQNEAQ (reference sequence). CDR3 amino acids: CASSLVVRELFF. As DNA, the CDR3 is TGTGCCAGCAGCCTTGTGGTCAGGGAGCTGTTTTTT.

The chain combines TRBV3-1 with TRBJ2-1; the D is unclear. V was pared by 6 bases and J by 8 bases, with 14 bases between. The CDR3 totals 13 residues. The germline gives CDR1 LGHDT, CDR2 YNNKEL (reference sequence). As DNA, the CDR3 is TGTGCCAGCAGTAGGCTATCGATCGATGAGCAGTTCTTC. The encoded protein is CASSRLSIDEQFF.

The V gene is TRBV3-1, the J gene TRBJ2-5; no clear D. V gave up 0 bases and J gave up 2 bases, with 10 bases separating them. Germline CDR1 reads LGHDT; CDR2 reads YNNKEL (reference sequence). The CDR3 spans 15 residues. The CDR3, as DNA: TGTGCCAGCAGCCAAGAGGAAGCACCTCAAGAGACCCAGTACTTC. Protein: CASSQEEAPQETQYF.

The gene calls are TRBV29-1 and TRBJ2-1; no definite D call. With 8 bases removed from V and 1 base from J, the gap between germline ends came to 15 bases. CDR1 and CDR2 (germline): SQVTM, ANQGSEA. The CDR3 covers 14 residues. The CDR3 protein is CSILTGFSYNEQFF. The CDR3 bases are TGCAGCATCCTAACGGGCTTTTCCTACAATGAGCAGTTCTTC.

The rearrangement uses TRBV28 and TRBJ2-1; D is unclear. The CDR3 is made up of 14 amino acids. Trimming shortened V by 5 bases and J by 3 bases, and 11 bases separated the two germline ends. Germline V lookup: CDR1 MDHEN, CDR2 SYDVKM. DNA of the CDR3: TGTGCCAGCAGTATCTCTCTGAACTACAATGAGCAGTTCTTC. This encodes CASSISLNYNEQFF.

The CDR3 region has the DNA TGTGCCAGCAGCTTAGACAGGACCCTGGGAGGGAACACTGAAGCTTTCTTT. Translated, it gives CASSLDRTLGGNTEAFF. The gene calls are TRBV7-9 and TRBJ1-1, with D perhaps matching TRBD1 (5 bases). The V end was cut by 1 base, the J end by 1 base, with 16 bases between. The CDR3 covers 17 residues. CDR1 and CDR2 from the germline V gene are SEHNR and FQNEAQ (reference sequence). The entire variable domain, with the rest obtained from reference TRBV7-9 and TRBJ1-1, is as follows: DTGVSQNPRHKITKRGQNVTFRCDPISEHNRLYWYRQTLGQGPEFLTYFQNEAQLEKSRLLSDRFSAERPKGSFSTLEIQRTEQGDSAMYLCASSLDRTLGGNTEAFFGQGTRLTVV.

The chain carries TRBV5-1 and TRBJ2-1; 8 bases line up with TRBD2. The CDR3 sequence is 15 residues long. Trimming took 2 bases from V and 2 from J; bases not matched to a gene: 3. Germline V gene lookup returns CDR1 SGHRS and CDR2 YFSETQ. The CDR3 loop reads CASSLLAATYNEQFF. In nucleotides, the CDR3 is TGCGCCAGCAGCTTACTAGCGGCGACCTACAATGAGCAGTTCTTC.

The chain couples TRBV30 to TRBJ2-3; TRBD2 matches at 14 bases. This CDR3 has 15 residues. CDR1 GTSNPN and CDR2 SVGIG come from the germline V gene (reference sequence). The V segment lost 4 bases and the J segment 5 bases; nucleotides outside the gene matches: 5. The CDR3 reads CAWNMGLAGEDTQYF. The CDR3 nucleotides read TGTGCCTGGAATATGGGACTAGCGGGAGAAGATACGCAGTATTTT.

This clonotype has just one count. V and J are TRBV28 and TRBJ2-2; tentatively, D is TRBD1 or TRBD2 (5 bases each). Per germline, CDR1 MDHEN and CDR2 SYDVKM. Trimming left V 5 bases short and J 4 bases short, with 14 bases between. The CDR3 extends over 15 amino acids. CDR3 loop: CASSLEGTVTGELFF. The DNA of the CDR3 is TGTGCCAGCAGTCTAGAGGGGACCGTCACCGGGGAGCTGTTTTTT.

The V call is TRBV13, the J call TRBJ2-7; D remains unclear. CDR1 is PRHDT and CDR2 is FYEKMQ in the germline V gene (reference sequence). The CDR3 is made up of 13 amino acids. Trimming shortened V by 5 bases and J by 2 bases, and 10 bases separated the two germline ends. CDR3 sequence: CASSKTTTYEQYF. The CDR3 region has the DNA TGTGCCAGCAGCAAGACAACCACCTACGAGCAGTACTTC.

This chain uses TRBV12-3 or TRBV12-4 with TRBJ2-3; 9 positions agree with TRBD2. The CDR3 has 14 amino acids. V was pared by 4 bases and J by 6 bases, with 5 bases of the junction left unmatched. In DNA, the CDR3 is TGTGCCAGCAGTTGGGTAGCGGGAGCTGATACGCAGTATTTT. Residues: CASSWVAGADTQYF.

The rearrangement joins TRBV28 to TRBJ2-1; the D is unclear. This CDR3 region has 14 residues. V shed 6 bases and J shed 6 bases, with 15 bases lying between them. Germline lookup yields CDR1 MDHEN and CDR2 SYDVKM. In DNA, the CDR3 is TGTGCCAGCAGGGGCCCCCTAGTGACCAATGAGCAGTTCTTC. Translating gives CASRGPLVTNEQFF.

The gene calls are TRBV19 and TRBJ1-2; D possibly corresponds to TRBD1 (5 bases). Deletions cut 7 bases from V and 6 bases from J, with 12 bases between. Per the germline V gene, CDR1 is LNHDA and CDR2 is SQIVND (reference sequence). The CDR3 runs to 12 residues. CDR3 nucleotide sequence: TGTGCCAGTAAGTCAGGGTACGATGGCTACACCTTC. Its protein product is CASKSGYDGYTF. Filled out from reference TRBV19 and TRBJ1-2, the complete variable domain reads DGGITQSPKYLFRKEGQNVTLSCEQNLNHDAMYWYRQDPGQGLRLIYYSQIVNDFQKGDIAEGYSVSREKKESFPLTVTSAQKNPTAFYLCASKSGYDGYTFGSGTRLTVV.

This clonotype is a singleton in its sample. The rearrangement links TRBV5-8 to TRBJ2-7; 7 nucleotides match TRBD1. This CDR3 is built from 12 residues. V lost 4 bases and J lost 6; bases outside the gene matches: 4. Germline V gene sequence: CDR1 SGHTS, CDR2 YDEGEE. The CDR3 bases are TGTGCCAGCAGCCGGCAGGGGGTCGAGCAGTACTTC. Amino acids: CASSRQGVEQYF.

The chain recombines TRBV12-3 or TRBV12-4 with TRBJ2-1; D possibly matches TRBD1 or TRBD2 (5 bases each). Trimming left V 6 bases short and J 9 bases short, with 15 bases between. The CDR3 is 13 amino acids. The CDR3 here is CASSILGTAEQFF. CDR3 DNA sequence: TGTGCCAGCAGCATACTCGGGACCGCTGAGCAGTTCTTC.

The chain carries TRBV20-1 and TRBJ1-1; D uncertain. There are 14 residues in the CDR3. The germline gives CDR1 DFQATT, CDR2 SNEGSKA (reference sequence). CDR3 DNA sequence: TGCACGAAAAGGCAGGCGATTTTGAACACTGAAGCTTTCTTT. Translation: CTKRQAILNTEAFF.

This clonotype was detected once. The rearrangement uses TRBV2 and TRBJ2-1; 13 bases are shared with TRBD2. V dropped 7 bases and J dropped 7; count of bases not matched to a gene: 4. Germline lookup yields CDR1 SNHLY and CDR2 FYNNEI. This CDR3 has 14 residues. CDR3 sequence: CASTRTSGSNEQFF. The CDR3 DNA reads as TGTGCCAGCACCAGGACTAGCGGGAGTAATGAGCAGTTCTTC.

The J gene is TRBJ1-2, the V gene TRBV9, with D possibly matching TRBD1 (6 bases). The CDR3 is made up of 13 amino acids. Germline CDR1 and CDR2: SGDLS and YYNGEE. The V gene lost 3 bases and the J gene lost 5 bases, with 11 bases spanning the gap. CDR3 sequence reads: CASSEGGGYGYTF. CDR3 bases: TGTGCCAGCAGCGAGGGGGGCGGGTATGGCTACACCTTC.

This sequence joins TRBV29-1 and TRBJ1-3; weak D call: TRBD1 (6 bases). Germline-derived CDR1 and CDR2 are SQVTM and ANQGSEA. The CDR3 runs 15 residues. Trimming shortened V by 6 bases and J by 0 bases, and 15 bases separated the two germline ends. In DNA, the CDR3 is TGCAGCGTCGGGGGGACATCGAGCTCTGGAAACACCATATATTTT. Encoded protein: CSVGGTSSSGNTIYF.

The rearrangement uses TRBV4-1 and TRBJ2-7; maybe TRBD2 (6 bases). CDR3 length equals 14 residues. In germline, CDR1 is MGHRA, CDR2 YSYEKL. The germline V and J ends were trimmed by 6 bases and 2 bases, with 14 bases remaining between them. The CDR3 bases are TGCGCCAGCAGTCTCGGAGGGGCGGCCTACGAGCAGTACTTC. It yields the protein CASSLGGAAYEQYF.

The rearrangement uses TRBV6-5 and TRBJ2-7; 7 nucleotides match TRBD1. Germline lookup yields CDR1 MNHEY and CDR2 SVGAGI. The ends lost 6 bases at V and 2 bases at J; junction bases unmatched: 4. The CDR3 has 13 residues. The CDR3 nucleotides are TGTGCCAGCAGAGCCGGGACAGCCTACGAGCAGTACTTC. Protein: CASRAGTAYEQYF.

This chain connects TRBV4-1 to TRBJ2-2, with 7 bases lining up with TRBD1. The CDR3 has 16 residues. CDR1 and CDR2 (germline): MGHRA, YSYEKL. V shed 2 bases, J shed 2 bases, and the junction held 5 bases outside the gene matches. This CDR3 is CASSQWDSKNTGELFF. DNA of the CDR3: TGCGCCAGCAGCCAATGGGACAGTAAAAACACCGGGGAGCTGTTTTTT.

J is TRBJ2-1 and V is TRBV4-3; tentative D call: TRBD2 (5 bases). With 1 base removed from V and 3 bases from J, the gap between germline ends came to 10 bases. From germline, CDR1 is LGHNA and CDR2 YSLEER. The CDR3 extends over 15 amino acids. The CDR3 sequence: CASSQATGIYNEQFF. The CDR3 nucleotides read TGCGCCAGCAGCCAAGCAACCGGGATCTACAATGAGCAGTTCTTC.

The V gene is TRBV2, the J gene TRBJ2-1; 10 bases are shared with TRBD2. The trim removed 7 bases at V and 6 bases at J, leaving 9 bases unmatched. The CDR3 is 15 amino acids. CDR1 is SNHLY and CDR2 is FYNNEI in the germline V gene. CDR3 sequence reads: CASKLRLAGVNEQFF. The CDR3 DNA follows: TGTGCCAGCAAGTTACGCCTAGCGGGAGTCAATGAGCAGTTCTTC.

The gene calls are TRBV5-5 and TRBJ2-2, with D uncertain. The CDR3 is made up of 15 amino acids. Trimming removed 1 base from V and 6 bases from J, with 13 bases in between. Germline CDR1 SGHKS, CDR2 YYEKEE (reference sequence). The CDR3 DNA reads TGTGCCAGCAGCTTGCAGGATCCGAGACCCGGGGAGCTGTTTTTT. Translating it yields CASSLQDPRPGELFF.

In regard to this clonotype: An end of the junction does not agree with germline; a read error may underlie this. The CDR3 DNA reads as TGTGCCAGCAGGTTATCCCGCTATCATCCCAGCTTGCTCACTGAAGCTTTCTTT. Its translation: CASRLSRYHPSLLTEAFF. The chain uses TRBV27 and TRBJ1-1; D is uncertain. Germline V gives CDR1 MNHEY, CDR2 SMNVEV (reference sequence). This CDR3 comprises 18 residues.

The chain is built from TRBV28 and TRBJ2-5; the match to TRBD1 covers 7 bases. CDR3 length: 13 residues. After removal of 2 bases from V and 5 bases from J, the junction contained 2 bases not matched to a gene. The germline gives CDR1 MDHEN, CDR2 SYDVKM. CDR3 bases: TGTGCCAGCAGTTTACAGGGGGATGAGACCCAGTACTTC. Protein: CASSLQGDETQYF. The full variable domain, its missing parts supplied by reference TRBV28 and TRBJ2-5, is DVKVTQSSRYLVKRTGEKVFLECVQDMDHENMFWYRQDPGLGLRLIYFSYDVKMKEKGDIPEGYSVSREKKERFSLILESASTNQTSMYLCASSLQGDETQYFGPGTRLLVL.

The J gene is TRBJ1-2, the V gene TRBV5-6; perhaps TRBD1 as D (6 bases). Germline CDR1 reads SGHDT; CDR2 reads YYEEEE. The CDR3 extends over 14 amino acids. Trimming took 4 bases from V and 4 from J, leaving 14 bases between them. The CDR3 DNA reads TGTGCCAGCAGCGTACCGGGACAAAGCTATGGCTACACCTTC. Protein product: CASSVPGQSYGYTF.

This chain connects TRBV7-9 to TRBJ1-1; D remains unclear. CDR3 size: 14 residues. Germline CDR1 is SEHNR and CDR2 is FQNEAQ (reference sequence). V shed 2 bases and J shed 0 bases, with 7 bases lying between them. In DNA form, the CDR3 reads TGTGCCAGCAGCTTATCGGACCTGAACACTGAAGCTTTCTTT. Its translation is CASSLSDLNTEAFF.

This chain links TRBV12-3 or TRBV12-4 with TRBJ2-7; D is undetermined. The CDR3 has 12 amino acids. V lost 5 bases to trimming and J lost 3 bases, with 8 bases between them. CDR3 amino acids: CASSPNGYEQYF. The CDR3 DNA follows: TGTGCCAGCAGTCCTAATGGCTACGAGCAGTACTTC.